The sequence of this T cell receptor beta chain was determined in a study of blood T cell repertoires in COVID-19. Background on the study: Samples representing acute and convalescent COVID-19 were sourced from the United States, Italy and Spain. T cells, B-cell-depleted T cells, or PBMCs provided the cDNA or gDNA that served as material.

In the source study's methods: The authors estimated nucleated cell counts from reference gene primer amplification. Assay used: immunoSEQ multiplex PCR; TCRdb lists only in-frame clones, some missing. The V and J calls and the clone size are those of that table, but D and trimming were determined from the DNA. Altogether approximately 97,000 clones are present, over 75% being singletons, with the ten largest covering around 1.7%. The CDR3 covers 13 residues. Trimming removed 7 bases from V and 0 bases from J; junction bases left unmatched: 2. Germline V CDR1 and CDR2: SQVTM, ANQGSEA. The receptor was isolated from a man aged 55 to 70 with acute or convalescent COVID-19. The V gene is TRBV29-1, the J gene TRBJ2-1; 8 bases align to TRBD1. The sequencing input was peripheral blood. The chain's CDR3 is CSGQGASYNEQFF. The CDR3 DNA sequence: TGCAGCGGGCAGGGGGCCTCCTACAATGAGCAGTTCTTC.